These 24 T cell receptor beta chains were sequenced from one sample in a study of beta chain features in type 1 diabetes. Of the isolated RNA, all was reverse transcribed, and so the sequenced material was expressed TCRB transcripts. Only in-frame clones appear in the TCRdb table, and some are missing; sequencing was by immunoSEQ multiplex PCR. The sample lists 300,000 to 450,000 clones; roughly a fifth were seen once. The sequenced sample was naive CD4+ T cells from blood. These receptors all come from a woman aged 18-29 years in good health.

The J gene is TRBJ2-3, the V gene TRBV5-1, with 12 bases identical to TRBD2. The CDR3 spans 17 residues. V gave up 1 base and J gave up 4 bases; unmatched junction bases: 7. Germline V gene sequence: CDR1 SGHRS, CDR2 YFSETQ. The CDR3 DNA follows: TGCGCCAGCAGCTTGAGGACTAGCGGGGTAGTTTCAGATACGCAGTATTTT. It codes for CASSLRTSGVVSDTQYF.

This clone was counted only a few times. This rearrangement joins TRBV2 to TRBJ2-2, with 11 bases identical to TRBD2. J gave up 4 bases and V 8 bases, and 6 bases lay outside the gene matches. The CDR3 totals 15 residues. The germline V gene encodes CDR1 SNHLY and CDR2 FYNNEI. The CDR3: CASSGTSGPTGELFF. In DNA, the CDR3 is TGTGCCAGCTCCGGGACTAGCGGCCCCACCGGGGAGCTGTTTTTT.

V and J are TRBV15 and TRBJ2-1; 11 nucleotides align to TRBD1. The CDR3 spans 17 residues. V shed 0 bases, J shed 8 bases, and the junction held 9 bases outside the gene matches. Germline CDR1 is LNHNV and CDR2 is YYDKDF (reference sequence). The CDR3 region is CATSREGGTGGSYEQFF. The CDR3 DNA reads TGTGCCACCAGCAGAGAGGGAGGGACAGGGGGAAGTTATGAGCAGTTCTTC.

This clone came up a few times. V is TRBV7-9 and J is TRBJ2-3; TRBD2 agrees at 10 bases. The germline gives CDR1 SEHNR, CDR2 FQNEAQ (reference sequence). J lost 5 bases, V lost 3 bases, and 5 bases had no gene match. The CDR3 is 15 residues long. CDR3 in DNA: TGTGCCAGCAGCTTGGCTAGCGGGGGTCTAGATACGCAGTATTTT. This encodes CASSLASGGLDTQYF.

The V call is TRBV10-3, the J call TRBJ2-1; D is possibly TRBD2 (5 bases). Trimming pared 6 bases from V and 4 bases from J, leaving 10 bases between. The CDR3 length is 13 residues. CDR1 is ENHRY, CDR2 SYGVKD, per germline. In nucleotides, the CDR3 is TGTGCCATCAGCCTAGCTCAGTACAATGAGCAGTTCTTC. It codes for CAISLAQYNEQFF.

This clone has more than one count but fewer than ten. The chain recombines TRBV9 with TRBJ2-3; D gene uncertain. The germline V and J ends were trimmed by 3 bases and 0 bases, with 8 bases remaining between them. Germline-derived CDR1 and CDR2 are SGDLS and YYNGEE. This CDR3 region has 14 residues. The CDR3 DNA reads TGTGCCAGCAGCGGTGCGGTTAGCACAGATACGCAGTATTTT. Its translation: CASSGAVSTDTQYF.

The chain employs TRBV30 and TRBJ1-2; tentative D call: TRBD1 (6 bases). Germline V gives CDR1 GTSNPN, CDR2 SVGIG (reference sequence). The CDR3 runs to 15 residues. V lost 1 base and J 3 bases, leaving 15 bases between the germline ends. Here the CDR3 reads CAWSGGLQGYYGYTF. The CDR3 DNA reads TGTGCCTGGAGTGGGGGGCTTCAGGGTTACTATGGCTACACCTTC.

This chain links TRBV25-1 with TRBJ2-4; TRBD2 agrees at 8 bases. The junction had 7 bases not matched to a gene; V was cut back by 2 bases and J by 4 bases. CDR1 and CDR2 (germline): MGHDK, SYGVNS. There are 16 residues in the CDR3. The CDR3 reads CASSEGGSGIKNIQYF. CDR3 sequence (DNA): TGTGCCAGCAGTGAAGGGGGTAGCGGGATAAAAAACATTCAGTACTTC.

The chain recombines TRBV5-1 with TRBJ2-7; perhaps TRBD1 as D (7 bases). Germline V gene sequence: CDR1 SGHRS, CDR2 YFSETQ. The CDR3 is 15 residues long. Between the trimmed V and J ends, which lost 4 bases and 0 bases, there was a span of 14 bases. CDR3 sequence reads: CASSGGTANSYEQYF. CDR3 nucleotides: TGCGCCAGCAGCGGCGGGACAGCTAACTCCTACGAGCAGTACTTC.

This chain connects TRBV6-5 to TRBJ1-6, with 7 positions matching TRBD1. Germline V lookup: CDR1 MNHEY, CDR2 SVGAGI. With 2 bases clipped from V and 7 bases from J, the junction kept 5 bases outside the gene matches. This CDR3 has 15 amino acids. CDR3 region: CASSYRRQGNSPLHF. Written as DNA, the CDR3 is TGTGCCAGCAGTTACCGTCGACAGGGAAATTCACCCCTCCACTTT.

Only a few counts were recorded for this clone. This chain joins TRBV9 and TRBJ2-7; D is perhaps TRBD2 (6 bases). Germline CDR1 SGDLS, CDR2 YYNGEE. CDR3 length: 16 residues. Trimming took off 3 bases at V and 0 bases at J, with 16 bases between the two ends. The CDR3 spells CASSEGSGWSSYEQYF. In DNA, the CDR3 is TGTGCCAGCAGCGAAGGGAGCGGGTGGAGCTCCTACGAGCAGTACTTC.

The chain combines TRBV19 with TRBJ2-2; 7 positions match TRBD1. The CDR3 is made up of 14 amino acids. J gave up 6 bases and V 8 bases, and 9 bases lay outside the gene matches. Germline assignment: CDR1 LNHDA and CDR2 SQIVND (reference sequence). The CDR3 region is CASQRQGEAGELFF. The CDR3 DNA sequence: TGTGCCAGTCAGAGACAGGGTGAGGCCGGGGAGCTGTTTTTT.

The chain carries TRBV5-1 and TRBJ1-2; a possible D gene is TRBD1 (6 bases). Trimming removed 5 bases at V and 6 bases at J, with 11 bases between. The CDR3 spans 12 residues. Germline V gene lookup returns CDR1 SGHRS and CDR2 YFSETQ. The CDR3 nucleotides are TGCGCCAGCAGGCCGACAGGCGATGGCTACACCTTC. Its protein is CASRPTGDGYTF.

The V call is TRBV18, the J call TRBJ2-6; D is uncertain. CDR3 length equals 17 residues. Trimming cost V 1 base and J 0 bases, with 10 bases left between them. Germline CDR1 is KGHSH and CDR2 is LQKENI. CDR3 in DNA: TGTGCCAGCTCACCACAGAGTTCCTTCTCTGGGGCCAACGTCCTGACTTTC. Its protein is CASSPQSSFSGANVLTF.

V and J are TRBV7-9 and TRBJ2-5, with 10 bases lining up with TRBD1. The CDR3 covers 15 residues. V lost 5 bases to trimming and J lost 5 bases; unmatched junction nucleotides: 8. Looked up from germline, CDR1 is SEHNR and CDR2 is FQNEAQ (reference sequence). CDR3 sequence (DNA): TGTGCCAGCAGCCCGCTTGGGACAGGGGACGAGACCCAGTACTTC. Its protein is CASSPLGTGDETQYF.

This clone was detected only a few times. This chain uses TRBV7-9 with TRBJ2-2, with 10 nucleotides matching TRBD2. The CDR3 loop spans 15 amino acids. Germline V gene sequence: CDR1 SEHNR, CDR2 FQNEAQ (reference sequence). With V trimmed by 3 bases and J by 7 bases, 5 bases remained unmatched. In DNA, the CDR3 is TGTGCCAGCAGCTTCCTAGCGGGAGTAGTCGGGGAGCTGTTTTTT. Amino acids: CASSFLAGVVGELFF.

This clone was seen a handful of times. The chain combines TRBV30 with TRBJ1-5; tentative D call: TRBD1 (5 bases). CDR3 length: 13 amino acids. Per the germline V gene, CDR1 is GTSNPN and CDR2 is SVGIG (reference sequence). V was cut by 2 bases and J by 6 bases, with 11 bases left in between. The CDR3 DNA is TGTGCCTGGAGTTCGGGGGTGGTTCAGCCCCAGCATTTT. Encoded protein: CAWSSGVVQPQHF.

Only a few counts were recorded for this clone. The chain employs TRBV19 and TRBJ1-6; D is unresolved. CDR3 length: 15 residues. Germline V gives CDR1 LNHDA, CDR2 SQIVND (reference sequence). Trimming left V 3 bases short and J 7 bases short, with 13 bases between. The CDR3 coding sequence is TGTGCCAGTAGTATGGCTCGCGGGCCCAATTCACCCCTCCACTTT. Translation: CASSMARGPNSPLHF.

V gene TRBV5-8 combines with J gene TRBJ2-3; maybe TRBD2 (5 bases). V was pared by 4 bases and J by 6 bases, with 9 bases between. Germline loops: CDR1 SGHTS, CDR2 YDEGEE. The CDR3 loop spans 12 amino acids. The DNA of the CDR3 is TGTGCCAGCAGCGCCACGGGGGATACGCAGTATTTT. Its translation: CASSATGDTQYF. The variable domain in full, completed from reference TRBV5-8 and TRBJ2-3, reads EAGVTQSPTHLIKTRGQQATLRCSPISGHTSVYWYQQALGLGLQFLLWYDEGEERNRGNFPPRFSGRQFPNYSSELNVNALELEDSALYLCASSATGDTQYFGPGTRLTVL.

The chain combines TRBV7-9 with TRBJ2-7, with 10 bases matching TRBD1. CDR1 and CDR2 (germline): SEHNR, FQNEAQ (reference sequence). V shed 1 base and J 5 bases; nucleotides not matched to a gene: 8. The CDR3 covers 16 residues. This chain's CDR3 is CASSLGDRGLRDEQYF. The CDR3 region has the DNA TGTGCCAGCAGCTTAGGTGACAGGGGGCTAAGGGACGAGCAGTACTTC.

The rearrangement uses TRBV7-9 and TRBJ1-1; the match to TRBD1 covers 10 bases. Trimming removed 5 bases from V and 5 bases from J; junction bases left unmatched: 11. CDR3 size: 16 residues. Germline V gene sequence: CDR1 SEHNR, CDR2 FQNEAQ (reference sequence). The CDR3 coding sequence is TGTGCCAGCAGCAGGTGGCGGGGACAGGGGAAAACTGAAGCTTTCTTT. Encoded protein: CASSRWRGQGKTEAFF.

The genes are TRBV7-2 and TRBJ2-5; 7 bases are shared with TRBD1. CDR1 and CDR2 from the germline V gene are SGHTA and FQGNSA. V was pared by 4 bases and J by 5 bases, with 13 bases of the junction left unmatched. The CDR3 has 16 amino acids. The CDR3 protein is CASSSIERQGRETQYF. CDR3 DNA: TGTGCCAGCAGCTCCATTGAACGACAGGGTAGGGAGACCCAGTACTTC.

This sequence joins TRBV5-1 and TRBJ2-1; D ambiguous. The CDR3 contains 15 residues. Germline CDR1 and CDR2: SGHRS and YFSETQ. The V end lost 1 base, the J end lost 0 bases, and 8 bases lay between the germline ends. Written as DNA, the CDR3 is TGCGCCAGCAGCTTGAATACTCCCTCCTACAATGAGCAGTTCTTC. Translating gives CASSLNTPSYNEQFF.

This clone was seen more than once but under ten times. V usage is TRBV6-1 and J usage is TRBJ2-5; TRBD2 matches 12 bases. CDR1 is MNHNS and CDR2 is SASEGT in the germline V gene. V shed 2 bases, J shed 5 bases, and the junction held 6 bases outside the gene matches. This CDR3 is built from 16 residues. The CDR3 region is CASSEMHLAGGETQYF. Written as DNA, the CDR3 is TGTGCCAGCAGTGAAATGCACCTAGCGGGAGGGGAGACCCAGTACTTC.